Listed below are T cell receptor beta chains from one sample, sequenced in a study of response to subunit inactivated influenza vaccine. TCRdb processed the RT-PCR reads anew with MiXCR; each CDR3 protein has one entry. The table lists hundreds of thousands of distinct CDR3 sequences, 9.5% to 13% of them singletons. Sequencing used PBMCs from blood, obtained roughly 45 days after vaccination. These receptors came from a man aged 45 to 65 who received an inactivated influenza vaccine. The CDR3 runs from the conserved cysteine through the conserved F or W. A D gene is named only where the DNA matches it firmly. Size is omitted from some rows. Given values are once, few, many or a class for expanded clones.

CDR3	DNA	size	J	V	D
CSVLLVAGNQPQHF	TGCAGCGTTCTTTTGGTTGCAGGCAATCAGCCCCAGCATTTT	many	TRBJ1-5	TRBV29-1	.
CASSSPGGQGTSPLHF	TGTGCCAGCAGCTCACCCGGTGGACAGGGGACTTCACCCCTCCACTTT	.	TRBJ1-6	TRBV5-6	TRBD1
CASSPRPRGKREPQHF	TGCGCCAGCAGCCCACGGCCCAGGGGCAAGAGGGAGCCCCAGCATTTT	few	TRBJ1-5	TRBV5-1	.
CSASRTRSGEQFF	TGCAGTGCTAGTAGGACCCGGAGTGGTGAGCAGTTCTTC	many	TRBJ2-1	TRBV20-1	.
CASSEFKSSYNEQFF	TGTGCCAGCAGTGAATTCAAGAGCTCCTACAATGAGCAGTTCTTC	few	TRBJ2-1	TRBV25-1	.
CASSPSGRHRRSSYNEQFF	TGTGCCAGCTCGCCTAGCGGGAGGCACCGGAGGAGCTCCTACAATGAGCAGTTCTTC	.	TRBJ2-1	TRBV27	TRBD2
CASGHGGLIYEQYF	TGTGCCAGCGGCCACGGGGGCCTAATCTACGAGCAGTACTTC	.	TRBJ2-7	TRBV12-3/TRBV12-4	.
CASSLGLAGGLNEQYF	TGTGCCAGCAGCTTAGGTCTAGCGGGAGGGCTCAACGAGCAGTACTTC	many	TRBJ2-7	TRBV7-2	TRBD2
CASSQVGDSNYGYTF	TGCGCCAGCAGCCAAGTGGGGGACTCAAACTATGGCTACACCTTC	few	TRBJ1-2	TRBV4-1	.
CASKLSGRGSYNEQFF	TGTGCCAGCAAGCTTAGCGGGAGGGGCTCCTACAATGAGCAGTTCTTC	.	TRBJ2-1	TRBV11-1	TRBD2
CASSSLLMGYEQYF	TGTGCCAGCAGCTCACTCCTTATGGGCTACGAGCAGTACTTC	few	TRBJ2-7	TRBV11-2	.
CSASGPNNQPQHF	TGCAGTGCCTCGGGACCGAACAATCAGCCCCAGCATTTT	few	TRBJ1-5	TRBV20-1	.
CASSPGALQGYTF	TGTGCCAGCAGCCCCGGGGCCTTGCAAGGCTACACCTTC	few	TRBJ1-2	TRBV7-9	.
CATSDRQAHNTGELFF	TGTGCCACCAGTGACCGACAGGCTCACAACACCGGGGAGCTGTTTTTT	.	TRBJ2-2	TRBV24-1	.
CSAPTSRDTEAFF	TGCAGCGCCCCCACTAGCAGGGACACTGAAGCTTTCTTT	.	TRBJ1-1	TRBV29-1	.
CASSANRVSEQFF	TGCGCCAGCAGCGCTAACAGGGTTAGTGAGCAGTTCTTC	.	TRBJ2-1	TRBV4-3	.
CASSPGTSGDNEQFF	TGTGCCAGCAGTCCTGGGACTAGCGGAGACAATGAGCAGTTCTTC	few	TRBJ2-1	TRBV27	TRBD2
CSVETDLRQNTIYF	TGCAGCGTTGAAACGGATCTTAGGCAAAACACCATATATTTT	many	TRBJ1-3	TRBV29-1	.
CATQSGRPNYGYTF	TGTGCCACGCAGTCAGGGAGGCCTAACTATGGCTACACCTTC	many	TRBJ1-2	TRBV2	.
CASSLIQRDRVTDTQYF	TGTGCCAGCAGTTTAATTCAGCGGGACAGGGTTACAGATACGCAGTATTTT	many	TRBJ2-3	TRBV12-3/TRBV12-4	TRBD1
CATTWRAETYQPQHF	TGTGCCACTACGTGGAGGGCGGAGACCTATCAGCCCCAGCATTTT	.	TRBJ1-5	TRBV6-1	.
CASSRTAGVGENEQFF	TGTGCCAGCAGTCGAACGGCCGGGGTGGGGGAAAATGAGCAGTTCTTC	.	TRBJ2-1	TRBV7-3	.
CASSPGGLETQYF	TGTGCCAGCAGTCCAGGGGGCTTAGAGACCCAGTACTTC	many	TRBJ2-5	TRBV7-9	TRBD1
CASSYVLGGNEQFF	TGTGCCAGCAGTTACGTACTAGGAGGCAATGAGCAGTTCTTC	once	TRBJ2-1	TRBV6-2/TRBV6-3	.
CASSQLKPTSGRAGGTGELFF	TGTGCCAGCAGCCAACTGAAGCCGACTAGCGGGAGGGCCGGTGGCACCGGGGAGCTGTTTTTT	.	TRBJ2-2	TRBV7-6	TRBD2
CATSRGEVRETFF	TGTGCCACCAGCAGGGGGGAGGTTAGGGAGACTTTCTTT	few	TRBJ1-1	TRBV15	.
CASSSNHRGEQFF	TGTGCCAGCAGCTCGAACCACAGGGGTGAGCAGTTCTTC	many	TRBJ2-1	TRBV7-6	TRBD1
CASSLGGQVEQYF	TGTGCCAGCAGCTTGGGGGGGCAGGTCGAGCAGTACTTC	.	TRBJ2-7	TRBV5-5	.
CSARAGGARAFF	TGCAGTGCTAGAGCCGGGGGGGCACGAGCTTTCTTT	.	TRBJ1-1	TRBV20-1	.
CASSQANRVYGYTF	TGCGCCAGCAGCCAAGCGAACAGGGTCTATGGCTACACCTTC	few	TRBJ1-2	TRBV4-3	.
CASSPGTGFNEQFF	TGTGCCAGCTCACCAGGGACAGGGTTCAATGAGCAGTTCTTC	few	TRBJ2-1	TRBV18	TRBD1
CASRESGTGPYEQYF	TGTGCCAGCAGGGAGTCGGGAACGGGCCCCTACGAGCAGTACTTC	many	TRBJ2-7	TRBV6-1	.
CASSELTQVRAFQQYF	TGTGCCAGCAGTGAATTGACACAAGTCCGGGCGTTTCAGCAGTACTTC	few	TRBJ2-7	TRBV2	.
CASSEFSGQETQYF	TGTGCCAGCAGTGAATTTAGCGGCCAAGAGACCCAGTACTTC	.	TRBJ2-5	TRBV2	.
CASSAEGSGANVLTF	TGTGCCAGCAGCGCGGAGGGCTCTGGGGCCAACGTCCTGACTTTC	few	TRBJ2-6	TRBV9	.
CASSYGLLHEQFF	TGTGCCAGCAGTTACGGGCTTCTCCATGAGCAGTTCTTC	.	TRBJ2-1	TRBV6-2/TRBV6-3	.
CASSLVAGPSNEQFF	TGTGCCAGCAGCTTAGTGGCGGGACCTTCCAATGAGCAGTTCTTC	few	TRBJ2-1	TRBV7-9	.
CASSANPSGTSGSTGELFF	TGTGCCAGCAGCGCCAACCCCTCCGGGACTAGCGGGTCGACCGGGGAGCTGTTTTTT	.	TRBJ2-2	TRBV9	TRBD2
CAISETSGGIYYEQYF	TGTGCCATCAGTGAGACTAGCGGGGGGATCTACTACGAGCAGTACTTC	few	TRBJ2-7	TRBV10-3	TRBD2
CAISEGNIEQYF	TGTGCCATCAGTGAGGGCAACATCGAGCAGTACTTC	few	TRBJ2-7	TRBV10-3	.
CASTSGTRSGEQYF	TGTGCCAGCACCTCCGGGACTAGGTCCGGCGAGCAGTACTTC	many	TRBJ2-7	TRBV12-3/TRBV12-4	TRBD2
CASSRGQAAGYTF	TGTGCCAGCAGCCGAGGACAGGCGGCTGGCTACACCTTC	many	TRBJ1-2	TRBV6-1	TRBD1
CASSLGLAGGRSSYEQYF	TGTGCCAGCAGCCTGGGACTAGCGGGAGGGCGGAGCTCCTACGAGCAGTACTTC	few	TRBJ2-7	TRBV11-2	TRBD2
CASSTTAGSSYNEQFF	TGTGCCAGCAGCACGACAGCCGGGAGCTCCTACAATGAGCAGTTCTTC	many	TRBJ2-1	TRBV14	.